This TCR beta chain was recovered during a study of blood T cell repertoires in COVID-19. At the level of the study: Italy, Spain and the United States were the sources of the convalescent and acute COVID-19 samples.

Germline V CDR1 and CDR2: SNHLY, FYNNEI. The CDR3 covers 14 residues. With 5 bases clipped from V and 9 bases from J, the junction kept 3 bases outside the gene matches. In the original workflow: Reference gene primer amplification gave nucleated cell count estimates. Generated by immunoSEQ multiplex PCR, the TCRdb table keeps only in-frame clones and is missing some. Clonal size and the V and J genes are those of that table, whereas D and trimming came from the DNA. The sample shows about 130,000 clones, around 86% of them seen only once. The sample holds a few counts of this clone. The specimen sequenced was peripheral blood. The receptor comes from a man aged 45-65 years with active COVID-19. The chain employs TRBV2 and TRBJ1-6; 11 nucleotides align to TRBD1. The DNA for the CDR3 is TGTGCCAGCAGTATGGGACAGGGGGGTTCACCCCTCCACTTT. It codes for CASSMGQGGSPLHF.